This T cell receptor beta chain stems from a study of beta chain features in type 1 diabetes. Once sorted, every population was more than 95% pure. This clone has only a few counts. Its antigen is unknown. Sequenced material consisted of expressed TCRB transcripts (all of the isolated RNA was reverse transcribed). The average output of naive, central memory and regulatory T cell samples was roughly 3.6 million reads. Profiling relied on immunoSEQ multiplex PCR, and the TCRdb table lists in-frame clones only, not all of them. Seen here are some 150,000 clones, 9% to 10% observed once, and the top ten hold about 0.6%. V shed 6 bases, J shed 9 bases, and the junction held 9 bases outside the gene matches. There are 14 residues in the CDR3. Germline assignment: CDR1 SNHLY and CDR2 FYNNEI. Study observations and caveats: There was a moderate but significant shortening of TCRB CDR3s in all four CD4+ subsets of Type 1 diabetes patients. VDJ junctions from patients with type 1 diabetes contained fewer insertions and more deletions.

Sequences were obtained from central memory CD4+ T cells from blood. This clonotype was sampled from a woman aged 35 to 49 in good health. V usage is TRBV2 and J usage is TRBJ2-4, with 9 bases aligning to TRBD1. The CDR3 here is CASRATGGAPIQYF. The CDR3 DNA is TGTGCCAGCAGGGCAACAGGGGGCGCACCCATTCAGTACTTC. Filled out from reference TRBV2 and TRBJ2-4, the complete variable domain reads EPEVTQTPSHQVTQMGQEVILRCVPISNHLYFYWYRQILGQKVEFLVSFYNNEISEKSEIFDDQFSVERPDGSNFTLKIRSTKLEDSAMYFCASRATGGAPIQYFGAGTRLSVL.